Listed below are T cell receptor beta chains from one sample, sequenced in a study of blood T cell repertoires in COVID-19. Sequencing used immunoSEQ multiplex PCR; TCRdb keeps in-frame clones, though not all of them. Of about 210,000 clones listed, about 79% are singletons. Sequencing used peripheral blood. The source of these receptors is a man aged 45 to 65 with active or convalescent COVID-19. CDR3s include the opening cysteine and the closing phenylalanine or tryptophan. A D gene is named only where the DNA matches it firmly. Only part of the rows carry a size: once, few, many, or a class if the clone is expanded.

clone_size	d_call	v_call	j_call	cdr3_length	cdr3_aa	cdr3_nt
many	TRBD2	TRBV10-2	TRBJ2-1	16	CASSLNSGGPGNEQFF	TGCGCCAGCAGCCTCAACAGCGGGGGGCCTGGGAATGAGCAGTTCTTC
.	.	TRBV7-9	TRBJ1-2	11	CASSLQGGYTF	TGTGCCAGCAGCTTACAGGGAGGCTACACCTTC
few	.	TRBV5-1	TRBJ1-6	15	CASSLRGGNNSPLHF	TGCGCCAGCAGCTTGAGGGGTGGCAATAATTCACCCCTCCACTTT
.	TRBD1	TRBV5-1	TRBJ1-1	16	CASSSSTGGSNTEAFF	TGCGCCAGCAGCTCTTCTACAGGGGGCTCAAACACTGAAGCTTTCTTT
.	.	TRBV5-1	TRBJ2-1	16	CASSLVGAPFYNEQFF	TGCGCCAGCAGCTTGGTTGGGGCCCCCTTCTACAATGAGCAGTTCTTC
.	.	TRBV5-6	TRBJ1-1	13	CASSRRGYGEAFF	TGTGCCAGCAGCCGCCGGGGGTATGGTGAAGCTTTCTTT
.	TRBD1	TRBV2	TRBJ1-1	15	CASSRSDRGTTEAFF	TGTGCCAGCAGTCGAAGCGACAGGGGGACGACTGAAGCTTTCTTT
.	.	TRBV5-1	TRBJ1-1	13	CASKLTPKTEAFF	TGCGCCAGCAAACTAACCCCAAAGACTGAAGCTTTCTTT
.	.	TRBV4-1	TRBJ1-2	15	CASSQVRTVRYGYTF	TGCGCCAGCAGCCAGGTTCGGACAGTTCGGTATGGCTACACCTTC
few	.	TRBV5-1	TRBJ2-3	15	CASSLGQSLTDTQYF	TGCGCCAGCAGCTTAGGACAGTCTCTCACAGATACGCAGTATTTT
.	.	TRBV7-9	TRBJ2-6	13	CASSAVGANVLTF	TGTGCCAGCAGCGCGGTTGGGGCCAACGTCCTGACTTTC
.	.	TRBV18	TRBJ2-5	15	CASSPRSEGPETQYF	TGTGCCAGCTCACCACGTTCTGAGGGTCCGGAGACCCAGTACTTC
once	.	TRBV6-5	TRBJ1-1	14	CASTHSSTNTEAFF	TGTGCCAGCACCCACAGCAGTACGAACACTGAAGCTTTCTTT
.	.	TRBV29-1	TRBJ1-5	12	CSVGDKDQPQHF	TGCAGCGTTGGGGACAAAGATCAGCCCCAGCATTTT
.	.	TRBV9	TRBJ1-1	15	CASSVAPMGAVEAFF	TGTGCCAGCAGCGTAGCACCCATGGGGGCCGTTGAAGCTTTCTTT
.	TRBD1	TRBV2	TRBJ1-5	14	CASRGQLVTQPQHF	TGTGCCAGCAGGGGACAGTTGGTCACTCAGCCCCAGCATTTT
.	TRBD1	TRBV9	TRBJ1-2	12	CASSARDRHYTF	TGTGCCAGCAGCGCCCGGGACAGGCACTACACCTTC
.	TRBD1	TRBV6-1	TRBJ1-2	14	CASSEGQGRDGYTF	TGTGCCAGCAGTGAGGGACAGGGACGGGATGGCTACACCTTC
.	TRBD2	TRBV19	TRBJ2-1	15	CASSKWGLVPNEQFF	TGTGCCAGTAGTAAGTGGGGACTAGTCCCAAATGAGCAGTTCTTC
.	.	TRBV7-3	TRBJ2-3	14	CASSLTSYTDTQYF	TGTGCCAGCAGCTTAACTTCTTACACAGATACGCAGTATTTT